This TCR beta chain emerged from a study of graft-versus-host responses after intestinal transplantation. Across the whole study: All of the recipients had induction that used anti-thymocyte globulin, then tacrolimus and steroids for approximately 3 years. Study observations and caveats: GvH clones surfaced in recipient marrow, some emerging earlier in ileum or blood. Elevated graft-versus-host to host-versus-graft clonal ratios in allografts were recorded for patients with graft-donor T cell macrochimerism.

Sequencing was performed with immunoSEQ multiplex PCR; in TCRdb, only in-frame clones are kept and a portion is missing. Here the sample spans roughly 110,000 clones, about nine tenths being singletons. On this clone itself: Its target is unknown.

The receptor's source is a human donor who was the organ donor for an intestinal transplant. This material consisted of unstimulated CD4+ T cells sorted from spleen or lymph node cells, taken before transplant.

The CDR3 bases are TGCGCCAGCTCCCCATCCCGGGACAGGTCCCTTAGGGAGCAGTACTTC. Its protein is CASSPSRDRSLREQYF. This chain joins TRBV5-1 and TRBJ2-7, with 8 bases fitting TRBD1. V was clipped by 7 bases and J by 7 bases; unmatched bases: 19. Germline V lookup: CDR1 SGHRS, CDR2 YFSETQ. This CDR3 contains 16 residues.